This T cell receptor beta chain was identified during a study of cytomegalovirus exposure and HLA in healthy donors. General study results and limits: Across donors, presence/absence analyses took sequencing depth to be roughly uniform. Association of a missense DCLRE1C variant with TCR beta V- and J-gene trimming was reported in a later analysis.

Concerning this clone: Antigen: not known.

The PCR employed 60 Vbeta primers together with 13 Jbeta primers. The repertoire was sequenced with immunoSEQ multiplex PCR; TCRdb's copy has only in-frame clones and lacks some. Among about 73,000 clones listed, about 81% were seen once. Each donor was nominally healthy when sampled (though unrecorded immune exposures were likely). The receptor comes from a man between 65 and 80 years old in good health and CMV-seronegative. The sample taken for sequencing was PBMCs.

For the CDR3, the DNA is TGTGCCAGCAGCCCACACCTCGTTCGGGACAGGGGCCTTGAAGCTTTCTTT. The encoded protein is CASSPHLVRDRGLEAFF. The V and J genes are TRBV7-2 and TRBJ1-1, with 10 nucleotides matching TRBD1. With V trimmed by 5 bases and J by 7 bases, 16 bases remained unmatched. CDR1 and CDR2 (germline): SGHTA, FQGNSA. This CDR3 region has 17 residues.